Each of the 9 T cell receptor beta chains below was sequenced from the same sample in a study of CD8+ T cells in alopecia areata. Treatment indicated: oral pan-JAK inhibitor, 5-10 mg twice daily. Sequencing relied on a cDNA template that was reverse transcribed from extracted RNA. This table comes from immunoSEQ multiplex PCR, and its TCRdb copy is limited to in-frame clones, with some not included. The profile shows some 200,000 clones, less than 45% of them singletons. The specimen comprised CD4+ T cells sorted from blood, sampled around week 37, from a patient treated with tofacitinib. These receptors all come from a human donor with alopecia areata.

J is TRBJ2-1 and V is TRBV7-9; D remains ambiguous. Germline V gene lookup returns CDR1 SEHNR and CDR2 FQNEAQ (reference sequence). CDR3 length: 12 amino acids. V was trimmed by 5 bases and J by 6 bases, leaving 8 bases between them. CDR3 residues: CASSPLGNEQFF. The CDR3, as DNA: TGTGCCAGCAGCCCCTTAGGCAATGAGCAGTTCTTC.

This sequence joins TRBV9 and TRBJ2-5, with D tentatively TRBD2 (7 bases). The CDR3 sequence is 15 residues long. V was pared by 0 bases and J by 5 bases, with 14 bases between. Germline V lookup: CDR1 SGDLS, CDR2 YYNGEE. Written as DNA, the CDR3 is TGTGCCAGCAGCGTAGCGGGGGGCTATTGGGAGACCCAGTACTTC. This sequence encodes CASSVAGGYWETQYF.

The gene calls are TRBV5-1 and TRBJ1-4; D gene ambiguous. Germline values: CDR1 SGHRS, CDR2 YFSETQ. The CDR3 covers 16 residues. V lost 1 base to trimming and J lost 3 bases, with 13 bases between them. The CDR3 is CASSLSGDRPNEKLFF. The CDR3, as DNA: TGCGCCAGCAGCTTGTCCGGGGATCGGCCTAATGAAAAACTGTTTTTT.

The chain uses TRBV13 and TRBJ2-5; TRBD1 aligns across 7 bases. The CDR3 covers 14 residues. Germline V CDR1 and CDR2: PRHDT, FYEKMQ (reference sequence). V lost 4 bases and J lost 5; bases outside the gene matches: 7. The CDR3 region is CASSSRTGRETQYF. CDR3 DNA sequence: TGTGCCAGCAGCTCCCGGACAGGACGGGAGACCCAGTACTTC.

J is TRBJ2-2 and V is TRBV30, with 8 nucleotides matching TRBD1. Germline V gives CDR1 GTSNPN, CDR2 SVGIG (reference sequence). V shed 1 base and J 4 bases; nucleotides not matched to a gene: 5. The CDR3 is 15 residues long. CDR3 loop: CAWSAGQGSTGELFF. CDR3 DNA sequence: TGTGCCTGGAGTGCCGGACAGGGTAGCACCGGGGAGCTGTTTTTT.

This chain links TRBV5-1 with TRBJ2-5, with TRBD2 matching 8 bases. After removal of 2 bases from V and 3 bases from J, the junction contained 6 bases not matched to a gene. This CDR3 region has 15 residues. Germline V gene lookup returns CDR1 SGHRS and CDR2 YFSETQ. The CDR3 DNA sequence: TGCGCCAGCAGCTTTACAGCGGGAGTGGAAGAGACCCAGTACTTC. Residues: CASSFTAGVEETQYF.

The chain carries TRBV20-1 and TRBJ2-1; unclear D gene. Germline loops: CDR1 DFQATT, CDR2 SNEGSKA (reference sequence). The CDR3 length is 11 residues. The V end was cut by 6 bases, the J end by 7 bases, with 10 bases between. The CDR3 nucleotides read TGCAGTGCCAATGCGTTTAATGAGCAGTTCTTC. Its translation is CSANAFNEQFF.

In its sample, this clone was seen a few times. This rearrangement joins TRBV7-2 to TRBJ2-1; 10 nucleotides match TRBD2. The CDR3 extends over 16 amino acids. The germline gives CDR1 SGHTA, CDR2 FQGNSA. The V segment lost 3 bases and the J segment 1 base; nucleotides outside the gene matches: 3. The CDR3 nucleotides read TGTGCCAGCAGCTTGGGACTAGCGTATTCCTACAATGAGCAGTTCTTC. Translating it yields CASSLGLAYSYNEQFF.

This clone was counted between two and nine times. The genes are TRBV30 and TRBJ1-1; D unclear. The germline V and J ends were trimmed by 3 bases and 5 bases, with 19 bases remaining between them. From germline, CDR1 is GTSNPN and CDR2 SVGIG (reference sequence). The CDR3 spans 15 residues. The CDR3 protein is CAWSSRSTGVTEAFF. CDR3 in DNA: TGTGCCTGGAGCTCAAGAAGCACTGGGGTGACTGAAGCTTTCTTT.